Presented here are 16 T cell receptor beta chains from one specimen sequenced in a study of regulatory T cells in long-lasting Graves disease. The time point here: newly diagnosed GD, antithyroid drugs for less than 3 months. With RNA extracted from PBMCs as input, the TCR library was made. Combining iRepertoire HTBI primers with Arm-PCR of CDR3 regions, the authors built TCR beta libraries. MiXCR, applied by TCRdb to the multiplex PCR reads, yields one record per CDR3 protein. The sample lists a few hundred thousand distinct CDR3 sequences; 16% were seen once. This same sample was also part of a study on T cells in Graves' hyperthyroidism and ophthalmopathy.

The source was peripheral blood mononuclear cells (PBMCs), collected at new diagnosis, from a patient treated with antithyroid drugs. The receptors were sampled from a woman aged 18-29 years with Graves disease.

At least ten counts were recorded for this clonotype. This chain links TRBV3-1 with TRBJ1-2; the D gene is possibly TRBD1 (5 bases). The CDR3 extends over 16 amino acids. CDR1 LGHDT and CDR2 YNNKEL come from the germline V gene (reference sequence). V lost 2 bases and J lost 3, with 16 bases in between. The CDR3 DNA sequence: TGTGCCAGCAGCCAACGGACGGGTGGGGCAGACTATGGCTACACCTTC. Translated, it gives CASSQRTGGADYGYTF.

This chain links TRBV20-1 with TRBJ1-6, with D possibly matching TRBD1 (6 bases). The CDR3 is 12 residues long. V lost 3 bases and J lost 10, with 10 bases in between. CDR1 is DFQATT, CDR2 SNEGSKA, per germline (reference sequence). The CDR3 DNA is TGCAGTGCTAGTGCCGGGACATCACCCCTCCACTTT. Translation: CSASAGTSPLHF.

This clonotype was recorded many times. The rearrangement uses TRBV27 and TRBJ2-5; TRBD1 agrees at 7 bases. Trimming removed 3 bases from V and 5 bases from J; junction bases left unmatched: 6. The CDR3 has 14 amino acids. Germline-derived CDR1 and CDR2 are MNHEY and SMNVEV (reference sequence). The CDR3 spells CASSFFQGQETQYF. The CDR3 DNA is TGTGCCAGCAGTTTTTTCCAGGGACAGGAGACCCAGTACTTC.

This clonotype came up many times. This chain connects TRBV11-2 to TRBJ2-1, with TRBD1 matching over 10 bases. The CDR3 runs to 16 residues. The germline gives CDR1 SGHAT, CDR2 FQNNGV. The V and J ends lost 4 bases and 1 base, in that order; junction bases with no gene match: 4. The DNA of the CDR3 is TGTGCCAGCAGCTCGAGACAGGGGGCGTCCTACAATGAGCAGTTCTTC. It codes for CASSSRQGASYNEQFF. The complete variable domain, with remaining parts taken from reference TRBV11-2 and TRBJ2-1, reads EAGVAQSPRYKIIEKRQSVAFWCNPISGHATLYWYQQILGQGPKLLIQFQNNGVVDDSQLPKDRFSAERLKGVDSTLKIQPAKLEDSAVYLCASSSRQGASYNEQFFGPGTRLTVL.

This clonotype has a count of ten or more. This chain connects TRBV6-2 or TRBV6-3 to TRBJ1-5, with 8 bases lining up with TRBD1. V shed 5 bases, J shed 4 bases, and the junction held 7 bases outside the gene matches. CDR1 and CDR2 (germline): MNHEY, SVGEGT. This CDR3 has 15 amino acids. CDR3: CASSRTGTGNQPQHF. The CDR3 bases are TGTGCCAGCAGTCGGACCGGGACAGGAAATCAGCCCCAGCATTTT.

In its sample, this clonotype was seen many times. The V call is TRBV6-1, the J call TRBJ2-5; 7 bases match TRBD1. Germline CDR1 MNHNS, CDR2 SASEGT. V shed 6 bases, J shed 7 bases, and the junction held 11 bases outside the gene matches. The CDR3 is 14 residues long. CDR3 sequence: CASRKQGSDGTQYF. The CDR3 DNA reads TGTGCCAGCAGGAAACAGGGGAGTGACGGGACCCAGTACTTC.

This clonotype has at least ten counts. This rearrangement joins TRBV6-2 or TRBV6-3 to TRBJ2-3, with D tentatively TRBD1 (7 bases). This CDR3 comprises 17 residues. Trimming pared 5 bases from V and 0 bases from J, leaving 18 bases between. Germline-derived CDR1 and CDR2 are MNHEY and SVGEGT. This chain's CDR3 is CASSEEGAGLSTDTQYF. In nucleotides, the CDR3 is TGTGCCAGCAGTGAAGAGGGGGCAGGACTAAGCACAGATACGCAGTATTTT.

The chain carries TRBV28 and TRBJ2-5; 14 bases are shared with TRBD2. Per germline, CDR1 MDHEN and CDR2 SYDVKM. This CDR3 spans 15 amino acids. The V gene end was trimmed by 4 bases and the J gene end by 3 bases; junction bases not matched to a gene: 1. This CDR3 reads CASSWTSGGKETQYF. The CDR3 coding sequence is TGTGCCAGCAGTTGGACTAGCGGGGGGAAAGAGACCCAGTACTTC.

Remarks on this clonotype: Likely a read error: the CDR3 ends without its conserved phenylalanine or tryptophan. The rearrangement uses TRBV9 and TRBJ2-3; 9 bases are shared with TRBD2. This CDR3 has 16 amino acids. V shed 0 bases and J 6 bases; nucleotides not matched to a gene: 8. Germline CDR1 reads SGDLS; CDR2 reads YYNGEE. The CDR3 loop is CASSVAGGRAHDTQYS. The CDR3 nucleotides are TGTGCCAGCAGCGTAGCCGGCGGGAGGGCCCATGATACGCAGTATTCT.

In this sample, this clonotype turned up many times. The V call is TRBV7-2, the J call TRBJ2-3; 8 positions match TRBD2. V shed 4 bases and J 5 bases; nucleotides not matched to a gene: 11. The CDR3 is 16 amino acids. Germline loops: CDR1 SGHTA, CDR2 FQGNSA. The chain's CDR3 is CASSSGGIGLGDTQYF. As DNA, the CDR3 is TGTGCCAGCAGCTCGGGGGGGATAGGTTTGGGAGATACGCAGTATTTT.

The chain joins TRBV19 to TRBJ2-1; no firm D call. The CDR3 has 18 amino acids. V was shortened by 3 bases and J by 0 bases, with 18 bases between the two germline ends. Germline assignment: CDR1 LNHDA and CDR2 SQIVND (reference sequence). As DNA, the CDR3 is TGTGCCAGTAGTATGGTTAGACTTGGCGGAAGCTCCTACAATGAGCAGTTCTTC. As protein: CASSMVRLGGSSYNEQFF. Full variable domain (outside the CDR3, taken from reference TRBV19 and TRBJ2-1): DGGITQSPKYLFRKEGQNVTLSCEQNLNHDAMYWYRQDPGQGLRLIYYSQIVNDFQKGDIAEGYSVSREKKESFPLTVTSAQKNPTAFYLCASSMVRLGGSSYNEQFFGPGTRLTVL.

As regards this clonotype: As the CDR3 is not closed by the conserved phenylalanine or tryptophan, this likely results from a read error. The chain carries TRBV15 and TRBJ1-1; 7 positions agree with TRBD1. Losses at the gene ends were 1 base for V and 1 base for J; bases not matched to a gene: 6. CDR1 is LNHNV, CDR2 YYDKDF, per germline (reference sequence). The CDR3 sequence is 16 residues long. CDR3 coding DNA: TGTGCCACCAGCAGAGCGACAGGGAGGGGGAACACTGAAGCTTTCCTT. This encodes CATSRATGRGNTEAFL.

This clonotype was counted ten times or more. The V and J genes are TRBV28 and TRBJ2-1, with D unclear. CDR1 is MDHEN and CDR2 is SYDVKM in the germline V gene. V was cut by 6 bases and J by 3 bases, with 12 bases left in between. The CDR3 covers 14 residues. The CDR3 reads CASSLRAYYNEQFF. DNA of the CDR3: TGTGCCAGCAGCCTCCGGGCCTACTACAATGAGCAGTTCTTC.

This clonotype came up many times. The rearrangement joins TRBV7-3 to TRBJ2-7, with D maybe TRBD1 (6 bases). With 3 bases removed from V and 3 bases from J, the gap between germline ends came to 21 bases. Germline values: CDR1 SGHTA, CDR2 FQGTGA. This CDR3 is 17 amino acids long. As DNA, the CDR3 is TGTGCCAGCAGCTTCCCTCGACAGGAGCGACGAGTCTACGAGCAGTACTTC. It specifies CASSFPRQERRVYEQYF.

V gene TRBV19 combines with J gene TRBJ2-1; 9 bases map to TRBD2. The CDR3 runs to 17 residues. Germline values: CDR1 LNHDA, CDR2 SQIVND (reference sequence). The trim removed 2 bases at V and 3 bases at J, leaving 8 bases unmatched. The DNA for the CDR3 is TGTGCCAGTAGTATACGCGCGACTAGCGGCCTCTACAATGAGCAGTTCTTC. Encoded protein: CASSIRATSGLYNEQFF.

This clonotype has a handful of counts. The chain carries TRBV5-1 and TRBJ2-2; no clear D. Trimming pared 3 bases from V and 0 bases from J, leaving 9 bases between. The germline V gene encodes CDR1 SGHRS and CDR2 YFSETQ. The CDR3 contains 15 residues. CDR3 DNA sequence: TGCGCCAGCAGCTGGATATCGGCGAACACCGGGGAGCTGTTTTTT. Encoded protein: CASSWISANTGELFF.